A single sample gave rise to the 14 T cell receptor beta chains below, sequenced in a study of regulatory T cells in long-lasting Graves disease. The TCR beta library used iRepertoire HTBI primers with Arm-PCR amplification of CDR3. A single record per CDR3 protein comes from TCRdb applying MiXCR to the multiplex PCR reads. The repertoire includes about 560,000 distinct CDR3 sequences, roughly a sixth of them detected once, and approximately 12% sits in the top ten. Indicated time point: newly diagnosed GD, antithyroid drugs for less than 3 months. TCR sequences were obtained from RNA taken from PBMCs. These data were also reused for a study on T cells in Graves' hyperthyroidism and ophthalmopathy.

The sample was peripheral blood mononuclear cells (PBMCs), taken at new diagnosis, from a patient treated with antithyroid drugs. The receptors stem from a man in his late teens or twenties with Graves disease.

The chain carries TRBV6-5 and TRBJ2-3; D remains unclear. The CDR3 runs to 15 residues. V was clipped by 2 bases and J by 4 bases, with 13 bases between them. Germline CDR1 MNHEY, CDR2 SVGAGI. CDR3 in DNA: TGTGCCAGCAGTTACGGTCCCCTTAACCCAGATACGCAGTATTTT. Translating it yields CASSYGPLNPDTQYF.

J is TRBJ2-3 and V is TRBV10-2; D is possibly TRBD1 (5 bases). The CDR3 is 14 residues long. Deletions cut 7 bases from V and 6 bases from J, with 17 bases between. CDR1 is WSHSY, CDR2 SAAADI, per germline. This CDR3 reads CASNAWRKGDTQYF. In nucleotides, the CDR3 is TGCGCCAGCAATGCCTGGCGCAAGGGGGATACGCAGTATTTT.

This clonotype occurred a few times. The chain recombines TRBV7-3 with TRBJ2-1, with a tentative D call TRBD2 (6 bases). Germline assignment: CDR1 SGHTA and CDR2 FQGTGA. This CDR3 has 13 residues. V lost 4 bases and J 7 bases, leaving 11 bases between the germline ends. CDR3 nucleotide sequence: TGTGCCAGCAGCTCCCGACTAGGGAATGAGCAGTTCTTC. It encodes CASSSRLGNEQFF.

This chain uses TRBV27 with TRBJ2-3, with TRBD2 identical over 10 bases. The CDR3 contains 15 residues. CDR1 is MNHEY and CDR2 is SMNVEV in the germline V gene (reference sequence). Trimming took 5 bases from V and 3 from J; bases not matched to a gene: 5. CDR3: CASSRGLAATDTQYF. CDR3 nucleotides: TGTGCCAGCAGTAGAGGACTAGCGGCGACAGATACGCAGTATTTT.

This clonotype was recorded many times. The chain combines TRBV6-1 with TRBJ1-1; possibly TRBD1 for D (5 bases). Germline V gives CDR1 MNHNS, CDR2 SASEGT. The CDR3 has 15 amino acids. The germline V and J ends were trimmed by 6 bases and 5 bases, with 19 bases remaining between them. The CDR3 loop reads CASRETQGRGTEAFF. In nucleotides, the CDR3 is TGTGCCAGCAGGGAGACGCAGGGACGGGGGACTGAAGCTTTCTTT.

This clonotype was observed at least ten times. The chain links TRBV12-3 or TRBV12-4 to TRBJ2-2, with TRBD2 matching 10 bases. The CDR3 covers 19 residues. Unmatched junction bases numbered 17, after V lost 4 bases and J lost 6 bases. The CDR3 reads CASSWGPQSGRASSGELFF. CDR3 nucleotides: TGTGCCAGCAGTTGGGGGCCCCAAAGCGGGAGGGCCTCCTCCGGGGAGCTGTTTTTT.

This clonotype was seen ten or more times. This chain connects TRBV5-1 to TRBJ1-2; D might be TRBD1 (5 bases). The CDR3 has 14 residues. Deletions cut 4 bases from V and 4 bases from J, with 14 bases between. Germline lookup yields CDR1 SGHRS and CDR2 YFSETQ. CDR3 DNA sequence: TGCGCCAGCAGCCGGGATTCGCAGGGCTATGGCTACACCTTC. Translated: CASSRDSQGYGYTF.

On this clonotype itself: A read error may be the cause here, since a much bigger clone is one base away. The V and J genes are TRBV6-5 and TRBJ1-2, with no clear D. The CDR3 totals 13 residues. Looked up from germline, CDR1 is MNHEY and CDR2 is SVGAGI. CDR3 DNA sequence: TGTGCCATCAGTTACGGCGATAACTATGGCTACACCTTC. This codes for CAISYGDNYGYTF.

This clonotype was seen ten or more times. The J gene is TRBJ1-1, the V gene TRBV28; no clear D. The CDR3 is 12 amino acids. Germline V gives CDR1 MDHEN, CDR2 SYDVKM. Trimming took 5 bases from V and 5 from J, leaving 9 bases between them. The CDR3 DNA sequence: TGTGCCAGCAGTCCAACAGCTACTGAAGCTTTCTTT. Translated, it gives CASSPTATEAFF.

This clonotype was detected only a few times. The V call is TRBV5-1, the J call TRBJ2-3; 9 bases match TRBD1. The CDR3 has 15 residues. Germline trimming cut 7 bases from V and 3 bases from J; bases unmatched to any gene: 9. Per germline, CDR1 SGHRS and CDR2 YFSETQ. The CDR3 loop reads CASADRGDGTDTQYF. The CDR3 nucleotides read TGCGCCAGCGCGGACAGGGGCGATGGGACAGATACGCAGTATTTT.

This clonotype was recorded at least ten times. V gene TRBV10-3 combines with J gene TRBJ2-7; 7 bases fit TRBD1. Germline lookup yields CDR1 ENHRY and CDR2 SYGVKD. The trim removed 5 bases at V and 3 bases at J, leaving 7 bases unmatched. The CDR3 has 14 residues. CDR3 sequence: CAISSTGLVYEQYF. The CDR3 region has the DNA TGTGCCATCAGTTCGACAGGGTTGGTCTACGAGCAGTACTTC.

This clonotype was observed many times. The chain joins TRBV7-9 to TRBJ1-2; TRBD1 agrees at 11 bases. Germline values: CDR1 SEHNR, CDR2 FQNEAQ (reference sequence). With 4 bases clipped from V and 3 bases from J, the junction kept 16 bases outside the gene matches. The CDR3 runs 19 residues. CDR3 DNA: TGTGCCAGCAGCTCCTCTCTCGGGGACAGGGGGATTCCTGACTATGGCTACACCTTC. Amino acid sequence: CASSSSLGDRGIPDYGYTF.

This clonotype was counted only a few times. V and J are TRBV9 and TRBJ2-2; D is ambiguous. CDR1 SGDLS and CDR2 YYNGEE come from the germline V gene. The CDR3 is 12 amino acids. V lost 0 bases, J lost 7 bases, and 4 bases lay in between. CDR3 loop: CASSVADGELFF. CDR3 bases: TGTGCCAGCAGCGTAGCCGACGGGGAGCTGTTTTTT.

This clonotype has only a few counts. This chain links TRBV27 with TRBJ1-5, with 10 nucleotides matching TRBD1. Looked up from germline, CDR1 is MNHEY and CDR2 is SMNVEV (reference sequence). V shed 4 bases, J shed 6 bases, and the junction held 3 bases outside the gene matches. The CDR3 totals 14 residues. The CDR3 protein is CASSSGQGFQPQHF. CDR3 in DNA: TGTGCCAGCAGTTCGGGACAGGGGTTTCAGCCCCAGCATTTT.